This T cell receptor (beta chain) comes out of a study of blood T cell repertoires in COVID-19. About the study: There were acute and convalescent COVID-19 samples, and they came from the United States, Italy and Spain.

In the authors' methods: Reference gene primers were amplified, and this amplification served to estimate nucleated cell counts. TCRdb's copy holds only in-frame clones and misses some; the assay was immunoSEQ multiplex PCR. V and J calls and clone size are those listed in that table; D and trimming were worked out from the DNA. The repertoire holds roughly 190,000 clones, with roughly 86% as singletons. This CDR3 has 14 amino acids. Trimming removed 5 bases at V and 1 base at J, with 9 bases between. CDR1 MNHEY and CDR2 SMNVEV come from the germline V gene (reference sequence). The rearrangement links TRBV27 to TRBJ1-5, with D possibly matching TRBD1 (6 bases). Specimen: peripheral blood. The origin of this receptor is a man between 65 and 85 years old with acute or convalescent COVID-19. Here the CDR3 reads CASSQQGSNQPQHF. CDR3 DNA: TGTGCCAGCAGTCAGCAGGGGAGCAATCAGCCCCAGCATTTT.